The entry below describes one T cell receptor (beta chain). Its antigen is not known. The assay was immunoSEQ multiplex PCR, and TCRdb's table has in-frame clones only and misses some. The sample has 2 million to 2.5 million clones; 95% are singletons. The sample comes from a study of shared clonotypes between healthy human individuals. Overall study: Participating donors consisted of two women and a few men aged 18 to 49. The study used three CD4 naive, three CD4 memory, two CD8 naive and one CD8 memory plate per donor.

Study-level findings and limits: Shared clonotypes: roughly 5% naive CD4, about 4% naive CD8, roughly 2.2% memory CD4, 0.4% to 0.5% memory CD8. In general, naive subsets displayed greater estimated richness than memory subsets did.

The specimen was naive CD4+ T cells sorted from blood. Subset here: CD45RA+ positively selected. This clonotype originated in a man in his late teens or twenties in good health.

CDR3 DNA: TGTGCCAGCCATGGACTCCCGAACACTGAAGCTTTCTTT. It codes for CASHGLPNTEAFF. The chain is built from TRBV6-5 and TRBJ1-1; D remains unclear. Trimming left V 8 bases short and J 1 base short, with 11 bases between. Germline CDR1 reads MNHEY; CDR2 reads SVGAGI. The CDR3 length is 13 residues.